This TCR beta chain was identified during a study of blood T cell repertoires in COVID-19. Data came from immunoSEQ multiplex PCR; TCRdb stores just in-frame clones and leaves some out. The table shows around 200,000 clones, with 70% to 90% occurring only once. V lost 4 bases to trimming and J lost 5 bases, with 11 bases between them. This CDR3 spans 13 amino acids. CDR1 and CDR2 (germline): SGHVS, FQNEAQ. The sequence derives from a woman at least 80 years old with acute or convalescent COVID-19. V usage is TRBV7-8 and J usage is TRBJ1-1; D possibly corresponds to TRBD1 (6 bases). The sample comprised peripheral blood. CDR3 in amino acids: CASSSDGQTEAFF. The DNA for the CDR3 is TGTGCCAGCAGCTCGGATGGACAGACTGAAGCTTTCTTT. The whole variable domain, filled in from reference TRBV7-8 and TRBJ1-1, reads GAGVSQSPRYKVAKRGQDVALRCDPISGHVSLFWYQQALGQGPEFLTYFQNEAQLDKSGLPSDRFFAERPEGSVSTLKIQRTQQEDSAVYLCASSSDGQTEAFFGQGTRLTVV.